This T cell receptor beta chain is drawn from a study of blood T cell repertoires in COVID-19. In its sample, this clone was seen a few times. Libraries were prepared by immunoSEQ multiplex PCR; TCRdb keeps only in-frame clonotypes and omits some of them. The data show under 200,000 clones, with approximately 88% seen just once and 6.5% to 8% held by the top ten. The CDR3 sequence is 17 residues long. J gave up 1 base and V 2 bases, and 6 bases lay outside the gene matches. Germline CDR1 is SGHRS and CDR2 is YFSETQ. The sequenced sample was PBMCs or T cells enriched from blood (not recorded which). The TCR sequence derives from a woman aged 45 to 65 who had recovered from COVID-19. The genes are TRBV5-1 and TRBJ1-3; 10 nucleotides align to TRBD1. The CDR3 region has the DNA TGCGCCAGCAGCTTTTATGGGACAGGGGAATCTGGAAACACCATATATTTT. Translation: CASSFYGTGESGNTIYF.